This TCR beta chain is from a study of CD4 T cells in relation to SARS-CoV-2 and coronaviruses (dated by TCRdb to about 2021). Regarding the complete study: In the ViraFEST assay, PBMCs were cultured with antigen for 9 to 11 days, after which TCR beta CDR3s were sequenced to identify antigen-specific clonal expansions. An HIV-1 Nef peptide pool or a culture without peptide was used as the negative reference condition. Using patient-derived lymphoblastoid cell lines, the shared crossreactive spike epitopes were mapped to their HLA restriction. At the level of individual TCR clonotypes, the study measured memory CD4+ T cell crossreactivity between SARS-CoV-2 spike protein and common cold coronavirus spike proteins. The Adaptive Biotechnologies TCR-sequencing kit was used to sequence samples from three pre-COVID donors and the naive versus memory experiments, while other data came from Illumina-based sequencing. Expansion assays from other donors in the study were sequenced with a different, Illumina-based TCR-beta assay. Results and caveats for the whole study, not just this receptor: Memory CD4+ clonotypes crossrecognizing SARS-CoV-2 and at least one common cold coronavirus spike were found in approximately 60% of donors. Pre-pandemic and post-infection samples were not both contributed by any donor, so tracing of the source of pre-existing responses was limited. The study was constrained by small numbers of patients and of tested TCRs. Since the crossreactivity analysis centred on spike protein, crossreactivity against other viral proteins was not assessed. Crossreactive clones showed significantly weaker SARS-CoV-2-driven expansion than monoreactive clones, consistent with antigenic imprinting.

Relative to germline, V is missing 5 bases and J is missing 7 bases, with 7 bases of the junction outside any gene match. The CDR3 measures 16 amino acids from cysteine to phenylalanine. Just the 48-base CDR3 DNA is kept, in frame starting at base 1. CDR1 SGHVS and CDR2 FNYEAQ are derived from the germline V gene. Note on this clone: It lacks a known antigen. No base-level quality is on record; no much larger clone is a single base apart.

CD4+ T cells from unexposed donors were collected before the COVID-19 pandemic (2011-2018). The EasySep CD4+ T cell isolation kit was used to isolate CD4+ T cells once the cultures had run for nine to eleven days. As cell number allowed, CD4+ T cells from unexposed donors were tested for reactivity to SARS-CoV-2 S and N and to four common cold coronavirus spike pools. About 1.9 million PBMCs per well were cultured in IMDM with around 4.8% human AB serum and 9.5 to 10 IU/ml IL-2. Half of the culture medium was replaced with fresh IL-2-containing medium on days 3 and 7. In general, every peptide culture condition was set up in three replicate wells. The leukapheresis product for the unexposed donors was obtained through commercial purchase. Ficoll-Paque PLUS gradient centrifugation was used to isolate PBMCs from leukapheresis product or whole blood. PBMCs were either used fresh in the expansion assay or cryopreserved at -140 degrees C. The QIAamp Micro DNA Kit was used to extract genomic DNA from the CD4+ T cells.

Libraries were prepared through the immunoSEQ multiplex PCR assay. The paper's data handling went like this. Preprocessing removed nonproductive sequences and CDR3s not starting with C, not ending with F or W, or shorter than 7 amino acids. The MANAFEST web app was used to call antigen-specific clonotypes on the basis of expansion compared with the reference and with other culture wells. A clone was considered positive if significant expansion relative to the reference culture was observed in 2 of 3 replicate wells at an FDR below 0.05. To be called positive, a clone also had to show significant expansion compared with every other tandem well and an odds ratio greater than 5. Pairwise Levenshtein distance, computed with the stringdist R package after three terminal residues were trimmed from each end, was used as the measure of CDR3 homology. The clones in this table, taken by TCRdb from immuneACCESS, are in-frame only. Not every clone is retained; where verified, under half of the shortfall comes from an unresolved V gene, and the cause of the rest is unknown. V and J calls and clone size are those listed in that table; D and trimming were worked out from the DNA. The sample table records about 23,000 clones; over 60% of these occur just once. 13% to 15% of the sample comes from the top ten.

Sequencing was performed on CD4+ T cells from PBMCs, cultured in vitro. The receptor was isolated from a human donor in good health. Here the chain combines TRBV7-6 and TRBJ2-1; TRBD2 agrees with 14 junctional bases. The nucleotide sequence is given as TGTGCCAGCAGCCTTCCGGGACTAGCGGGAGCAAATGAGCAGTTCTTC. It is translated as CASSLPGLAGANEQFF.